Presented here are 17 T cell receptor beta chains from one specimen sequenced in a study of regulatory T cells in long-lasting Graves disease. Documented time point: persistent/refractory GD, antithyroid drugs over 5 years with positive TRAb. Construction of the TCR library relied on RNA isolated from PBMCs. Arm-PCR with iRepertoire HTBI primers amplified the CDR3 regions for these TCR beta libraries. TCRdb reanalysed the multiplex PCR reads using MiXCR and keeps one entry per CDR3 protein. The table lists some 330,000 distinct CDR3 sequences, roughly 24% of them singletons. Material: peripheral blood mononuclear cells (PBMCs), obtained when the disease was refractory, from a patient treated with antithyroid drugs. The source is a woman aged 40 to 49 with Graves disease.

CDR3 sequence (DNA): TGTGCCAGCAGTTTTTCGCGGGGACCCGACGAGCAGTACTTC. This translates into CASSFSRGPDEQYF. This rearrangement joins TRBV28 to TRBJ2-7; tentative D call: TRBD2 (6 bases). The V end lost 3 bases, the J end lost 5 bases, and 14 bases lay between the germline ends. The CDR3 is 14 amino acids. Per germline, CDR1 MDHEN and CDR2 SYDVKM.

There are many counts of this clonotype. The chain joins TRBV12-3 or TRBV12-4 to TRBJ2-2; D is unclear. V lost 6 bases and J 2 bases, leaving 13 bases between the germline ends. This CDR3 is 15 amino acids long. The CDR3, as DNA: TGTGCCAGCAGCCATCGAATTACCAACACCGGGGAGCTGTTTTTT. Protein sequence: CASSHRITNTGELFF.

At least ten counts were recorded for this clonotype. In DNA form, the CDR3 reads TGTGCCAGCAGTACTCCGGGACGGAACTATGGCTACACCTTC. Protein sequence: CASSTPGRNYGYTF. This chain connects TRBV6-1 to TRBJ1-2; D might be TRBD1 (5 bases). Trimming removed 5 bases at V and 2 bases at J, with 12 bases between. This CDR3 is 14 amino acids long. CDR1 and CDR2 from the germline V gene are MNHNS and SASEGT.

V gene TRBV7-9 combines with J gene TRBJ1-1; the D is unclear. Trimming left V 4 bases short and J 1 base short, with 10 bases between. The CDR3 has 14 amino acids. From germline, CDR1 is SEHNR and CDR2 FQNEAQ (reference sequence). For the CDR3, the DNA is TGTGCCAGCAGCTCCTGGGAGAGGAACACTGAAGCTTTCTTT. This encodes CASSSWERNTEAFF.

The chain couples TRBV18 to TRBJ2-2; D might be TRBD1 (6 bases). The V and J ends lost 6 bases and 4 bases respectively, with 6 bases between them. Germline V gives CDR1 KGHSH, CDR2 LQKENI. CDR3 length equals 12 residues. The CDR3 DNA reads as TGTGCCAGCTCGGACAGCACCGGGGAGCTGTTTTTT. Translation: CASSDSTGELFF.

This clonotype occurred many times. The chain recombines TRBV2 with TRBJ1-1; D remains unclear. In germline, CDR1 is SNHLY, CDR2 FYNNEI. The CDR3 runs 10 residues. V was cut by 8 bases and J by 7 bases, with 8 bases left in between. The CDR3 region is CASRLDEAFF. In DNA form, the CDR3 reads TGTGCCAGCCGGTTGGATGAAGCTTTCTTT.

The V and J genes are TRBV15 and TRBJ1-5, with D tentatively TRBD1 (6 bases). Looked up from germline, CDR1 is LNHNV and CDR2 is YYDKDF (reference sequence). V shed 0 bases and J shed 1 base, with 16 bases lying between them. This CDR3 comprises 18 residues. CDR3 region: CATSRDLRGAGSNQPQHF. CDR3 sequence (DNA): TGTGCCACCAGCAGAGATTTGAGGGGGGCAGGGAGCAATCAGCCCCAGCATTTT.

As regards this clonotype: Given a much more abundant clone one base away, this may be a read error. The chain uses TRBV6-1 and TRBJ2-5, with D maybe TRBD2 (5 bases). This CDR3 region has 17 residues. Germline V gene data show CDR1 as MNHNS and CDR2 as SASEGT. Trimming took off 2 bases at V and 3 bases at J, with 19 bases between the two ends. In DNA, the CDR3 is TGTGCCAGCAGTGAATGGGCGCTTGGGCTCGGGGAAGAGACCCAGTACTTC. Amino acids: CASSEWALGLGEETQYF.

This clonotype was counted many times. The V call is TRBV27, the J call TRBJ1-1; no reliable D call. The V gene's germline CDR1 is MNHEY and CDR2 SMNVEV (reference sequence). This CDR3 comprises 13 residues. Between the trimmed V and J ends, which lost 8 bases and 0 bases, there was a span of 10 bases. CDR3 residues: CASRGGMNTEAFF. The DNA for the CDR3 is TGTGCCAGCCGTGGAGGGATGAACACTGAAGCTTTCTTT.

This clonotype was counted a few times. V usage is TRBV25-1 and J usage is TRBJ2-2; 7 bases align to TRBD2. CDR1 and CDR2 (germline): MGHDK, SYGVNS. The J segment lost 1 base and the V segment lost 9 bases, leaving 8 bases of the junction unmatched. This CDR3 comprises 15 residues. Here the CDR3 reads CASGGLAENTGELFF. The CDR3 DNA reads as TGTGCCAGTGGAGGGCTAGCGGAGAACACCGGGGAGCTGTTTTTT.

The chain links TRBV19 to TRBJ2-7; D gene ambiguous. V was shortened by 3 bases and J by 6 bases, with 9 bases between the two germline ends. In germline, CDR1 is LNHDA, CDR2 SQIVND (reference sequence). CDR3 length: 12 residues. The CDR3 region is CASSMGPAEQYF. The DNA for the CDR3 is TGTGCCAGTAGTATGGGCCCCGCCGAGCAGTACTTC.

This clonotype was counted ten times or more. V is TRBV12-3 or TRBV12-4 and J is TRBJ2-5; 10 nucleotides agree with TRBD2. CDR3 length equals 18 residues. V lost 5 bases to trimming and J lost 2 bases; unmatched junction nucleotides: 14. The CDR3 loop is CASSRDRRLAGEQETQYF. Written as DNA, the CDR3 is TGTGCCAGCAGTCGCGATCGAAGACTAGCGGGTGAACAAGAGACCCAGTACTTC.

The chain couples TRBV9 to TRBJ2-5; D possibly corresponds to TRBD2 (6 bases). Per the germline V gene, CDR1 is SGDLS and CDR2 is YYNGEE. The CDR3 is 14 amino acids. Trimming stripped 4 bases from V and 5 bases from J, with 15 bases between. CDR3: CASSPDGGVETQYF. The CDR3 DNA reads TGTGCCAGCAGCCCAGACGGGGGAGTGGAGACCCAGTACTTC.

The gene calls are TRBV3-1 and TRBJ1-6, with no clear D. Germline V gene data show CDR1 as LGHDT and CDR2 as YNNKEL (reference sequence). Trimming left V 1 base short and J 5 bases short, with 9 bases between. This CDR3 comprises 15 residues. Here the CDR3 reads CASSQGGSHNSPLHF. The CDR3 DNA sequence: TGTGCCAGCAGCCAAGGAGGCAGCCATAATTCACCCCTCCACTTT.

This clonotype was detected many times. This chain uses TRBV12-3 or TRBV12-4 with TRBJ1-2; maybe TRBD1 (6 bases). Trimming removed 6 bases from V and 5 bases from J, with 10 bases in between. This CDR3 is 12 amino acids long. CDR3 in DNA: TGTGCCAGCAGAAGGACAGCTTATGGCTACACCTTC. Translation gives CASRRTAYGYTF.

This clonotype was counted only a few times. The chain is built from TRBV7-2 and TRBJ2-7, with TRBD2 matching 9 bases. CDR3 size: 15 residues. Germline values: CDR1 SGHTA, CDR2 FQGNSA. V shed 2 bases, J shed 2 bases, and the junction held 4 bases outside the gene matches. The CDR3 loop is CASSLLAGAAYEQYF. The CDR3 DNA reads TGTGCCAGCAGCTTATTAGCGGGAGCAGCCTACGAGCAGTACTTC.

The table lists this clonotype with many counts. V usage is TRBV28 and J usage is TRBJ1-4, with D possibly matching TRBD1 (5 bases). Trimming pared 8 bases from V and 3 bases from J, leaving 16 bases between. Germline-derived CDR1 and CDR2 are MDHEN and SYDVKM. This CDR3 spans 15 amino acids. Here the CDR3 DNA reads TGTGCCAGCCGAGAGGCGTCAGGGCCTAATGAAAAACTGTTTTTT. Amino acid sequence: CASREASGPNEKLFF.